The following is a TCR beta chain sequence with its context. The data originate from a study of blood T cell repertoires in COVID-19. Across the study: Donors in the United States, Italy and Spain gave samples during acute or convalescent COVID-19. From T cells, B-cell-depleted T cells, or PBMCs came the material, which was cDNA or gDNA.

In the authors' methods: Amplification from reference gene primers served as the basis for estimated nucleated cell counts. Assay used: immunoSEQ multiplex PCR; TCRdb lists only in-frame clones, some missing. V, J and clone size are taken as reported in that table, and D and trimming were inferred from the DNA itself. The data contain roughly 73,000 clones, around 90% of them singletons. Germline assignment: CDR1 MDHEN and CDR2 SYDVKM. The ends lost 10 bases at V and 5 bases at J; junction bases unmatched: 21. CDR3 length equals 17 residues. The gene calls are TRBV28 and TRBJ2-5; 8 bases are a match to TRBD2. The sample was peripheral blood. The receptor was derived from a woman of 80 years or more with active or convalescent COVID-19. This CDR3 reads CATKTTGLVRLRETQYF. The CDR3 nucleotides are TGTGCCACCAAAACAACGGGACTAGTAAGGCTAAGGGAGACCCAGTACTTC. The whole variable domain, remainder taken from reference TRBV28 and TRBJ2-5, is DVKVTQSSRYLVKRTGEKVFLECVQDMDHENMFWYRQDPGLGLRLIYFSYDVKMKEKGDIPEGYSVSREKKERFSLILESASTNQTSMYLCATKTTGLVRLRETQYFGPGTRLLVL.